The 30 T cell receptor beta chains below come from one sample, sequenced in a study of T cells in Graves' hyperthyroidism and ophthalmopathy. The source material, RNA transcripts, was used to amplify TCR beta CDR3 regions. The primer set for the first-round RT-PCR of the TCR CDR3 was HTBI. TCRdb called the multiplex PCR reads again in MiXCR, with one record for every CDR3 protein. This sample yields fewer than 550,000 distinct CDR3 sequences, of which approximately 14% are seen a single time; approximately 8% belongs to the top ten. The source material was blood. These receptors all come from a woman in her late teens or twenties with Graves' hyperthyroidism.

This clonotype was picked up many times. This rearrangement joins TRBV2 to TRBJ1-6; D not certain. CDR1 is SNHLY, CDR2 FYNNEI, per germline. Trimming pared 4 bases from V and 7 bases from J, leaving 11 bases between. There are 14 residues in the CDR3. This chain's CDR3 is CASSGVTENSPLHF. DNA of the CDR3: TGTGCCAGCAGTGGGGTGACGGAGAATTCACCCCTCCACTTT.

In this sample, this clonotype turned up many times. The chain joins TRBV3-1 to TRBJ2-7, with 8 bases aligning to TRBD2. CDR1 is LGHDT, CDR2 YNNKEL, per germline (reference sequence). J lost 2 bases, V lost 4 bases, and 7 bases had no gene match. CDR3 length: 15 amino acids. CDR3 in amino acids: CASSPGVAGPYEQYF. The CDR3 nucleotides are TGTGCCAGCAGCCCCGGGGTAGCGGGACCCTACGAGCAGTACTTC.

Details on this clonotype: Possible read error: a much larger clone is one base away. The V gene is TRBV15, the J gene TRBJ2-1, with D hard to call. Germline V lookup: CDR1 LNHNV, CDR2 YYDKDF (reference sequence). The CDR3 consists of 16 residues. This CDR3 is CATSREAGSSYNERFF. CDR3 bases: TGTGCCACCAGCAGAGAGGCCGGTAGCTCCTACAATGAGCGGTTCTTC.

The CDR3 sequence: CASSSPGTGIYEQYF. DNA of the CDR3: TGTGCCAGCAGTTCTCCCGGGACTGGGATCTACGAGCAGTACTTC. The V call is TRBV28, the J call TRBJ2-7; possible D gene TRBD2, 6 bases. Germline V CDR1 and CDR2: MDHEN, SYDVKM. V shed 4 bases and J shed 3 bases, with 16 bases lying between them. CDR3 length: 15 residues. Looking up the rest from reference TRBV28 and TRBJ2-7 gives the full variable domain: DVKVTQSSRYLVKRTGEKVFLECVQDMDHENMFWYRQDPGLGLRLIYFSYDVKMKEKGDIPEGYSVSREKKERFSLILESASTNQTSMYLCASSSPGTGIYEQYFGPGTRLTVT.

This clonotype has a count of ten or more. The J gene is TRBJ2-3, the V gene TRBV19, with D unresolved. Germline V lookup: CDR1 LNHDA, CDR2 SQIVND (reference sequence). The CDR3 runs to 14 residues. V was clipped by 9 bases and J by 4 bases, with 17 bases between them. The CDR3 DNA is TGTGCCAGCTTTTCCGGGTCCAATGCAGATACGCAGTATTTT. The encoded protein is CASFSGSNADTQYF. The variable domain in full, with the rest retrieved from reference TRBV19 and TRBJ2-3, is DGGITQSPKYLFRKEGQNVTLSCEQNLNHDAMYWYRQDPGQGLRLIYYSQIVNDFQKGDIAEGYSVSREKKESFPLTVTSAQKNPTAFYLCASFSGSNADTQYFGPGTRLTVL.

This clonotype came up a few times. V usage is TRBV3-1 and J usage is TRBJ1-2; 9 bases agree with TRBD1. Unmatched junction bases numbered 8, after V lost 5 bases and J lost 7 bases. Germline CDR1 LGHDT, CDR2 YNNKEL (reference sequence). The CDR3 consists of 14 residues. In DNA, the CDR3 is TGTGCCAGCAGCGATTCCGGGACAGGGCCTGGCTACACCTTC. Protein sequence: CASSDSGTGPGYTF.

This clonotype has only a few counts. The V gene is TRBV5-4, the J gene TRBJ2-6, with D perhaps TRBD1 (6 bases). V was trimmed by 4 bases and J by 0 bases, leaving 11 bases between them. The V gene's germline CDR1 is SGHNT and CDR2 YYREEE (reference sequence). The CDR3 is 16 residues long. This chain's CDR3 is CASSRDTVSGANVLTF. CDR3 DNA sequence: TGTGCCAGCAGCCGGGACACTGTCTCTGGGGCCAACGTCCTGACTTTC.

This clonotype was seen at least ten times. The CDR3 bases are TGCAGCGTTTCCGGGACAGGGGGGAAGCCTGAAGCTTTCTTT. It specifies CSVSGTGGKPEAFF. The chain combines TRBV29-1 with TRBJ1-1; 11 bases are shared with TRBD1. V dropped 5 bases and J dropped 6; count of bases not matched to a gene: 8. This CDR3 is 14 amino acids long. The germline CDR1 and CDR2 sequences are SQVTM and ANQGSEA.

The gene calls are TRBV5-8 and TRBJ1-2, with D unresolved. The CDR3 runs 14 residues. V gave up 0 bases and J gave up 4 bases, with 10 bases separating them. Germline V gene sequence: CDR1 SGHTS, CDR2 YDEGEE. CDR3: CASSLAATIYGYTF. As DNA, the CDR3 is TGTGCCAGCAGCTTGGCGGCCACGATCTATGGCTACACCTTC.

This clonotype turned up a few times. The genes are TRBV27 and TRBJ2-1; TRBD2 matches 12 bases. V lost 7 bases, J lost 5 bases, and 6 bases stayed unmatched. The CDR3 is made up of 15 amino acids. Germline V gives CDR1 MNHEY, CDR2 SMNVEV (reference sequence). The CDR3 region has the DNA TGTGCCAGCACCCGTAGACTAGCGGGAGACAATGAGCAGTTCTTC. It is translated as CASTRRLAGDNEQFF.

This clonotype was seen repeatedly, ten times or more. This chain links TRBV12-3 or TRBV12-4 with TRBJ2-1, with 11 positions matching TRBD2. The junction had 5 bases not matched to a gene; V was cut back by 7 bases and J by 0 bases. The CDR3 runs 16 residues. The CDR3 sequence: CASILAGGSSYNEQFF. For the CDR3, the DNA is TGTGCCAGCATCTTAGCGGGGGGGAGCTCCTACAATGAGCAGTTCTTC.

This clonotype has ten or more counts. The genes are TRBV13 and TRBJ2-2, with D perhaps assigned TRBD1 or TRBD2 (5 bases each). Germline assignment: CDR1 PRHDT and CDR2 FYEKMQ (reference sequence). Trimming cost V 5 bases and J 1 base, with 14 bases left between them. The length of the CDR3 is 16 residues. CDR3 in DNA: TGTGCCAGCAGCCGGTGGGGGACGGAGAACACCGGGGAGCTGTTTTTT. Encoded protein: CASSRWGTENTGELFF.

In this sample, this clonotype turned up many times. The V and J genes are TRBV6-2 or TRBV6-3 and TRBJ2-1; D call uncertain. Between the trimmed V and J ends, which lost 5 bases and 8 bases, there was a span of 13 bases. CDR3 length: 13 amino acids. Looked up from germline, CDR1 is MNHEY and CDR2 is SVGEGT. The CDR3 protein is CASSRPVWDEQFF. The CDR3 bases are TGTGCCAGCAGTCGTCCTGTGTGGGATGAGCAGTTCTTC.

Only a few counts were recorded for this clonotype. This chain links TRBV7-9 with TRBJ1-4; D may be TRBD1 (6 bases). With 4 bases removed from V and 0 bases from J, the gap between germline ends came to 9 bases. This CDR3 spans 15 amino acids. CDR1 SEHNR and CDR2 FQNEAQ come from the germline V gene (reference sequence). The DNA for the CDR3 is TGTGCCAGCAGCTCCAGACAGGCAACTAATGAAAAACTGTTTTTT. It encodes CASSSRQATNEKLFF. Supplemented by reference TRBV7-9 and TRBJ1-4, the full variable domain reads DTGVSQNPRHKITKRGQNVTFRCDPISEHNRLYWYRQTLGQGPEFLTYFQNEAQLEKSRLLSDRFSAERPKGSFSTLEIQRTEQGDSAMYLCASSSRQATNEKLFFGSGTQLSVL.

J is TRBJ2-7 and V is TRBV4-1, with 13 bases that match TRBD2. The CDR3 sequence is 16 residues long. The V gene end was trimmed by 4 bases and the J gene end by 11 bases; junction bases not matched to a gene: 14. The V gene's germline CDR1 is MGHRA and CDR2 YSYEKL. The CDR3 is CASSPTPLAGGLPEYF. CDR3 in DNA: TGCGCCAGCAGCCCGACCCCACTAGCGGGGGGGCTCCCAGAGTACTTC.

Ten or more counts support this clonotype. The chain combines TRBV29-1 with TRBJ1-1; D not certain. The germline V gene encodes CDR1 SQVTM and CDR2 ANQGSEA. V was pared by 2 bases and J by 4 bases, with 5 bases between. CDR3 length: 11 amino acids. CDR3 loop: CSVERPTEAFF. DNA of the CDR3: TGCAGCGTTGAAAGGCCCACTGAAGCTTTCTTT.

This clonotype appeared a few times. The rearrangement links TRBV4-1 to TRBJ2-3, with a possible D match to TRBD2 (6 bases). The germline V gene encodes CDR1 MGHRA and CDR2 YSYEKL. This CDR3 contains 14 residues. V was cut by 0 bases and J by 7 bases, with 11 bases left in between. CDR3 region: CASSQEGDSNTQYF. The CDR3 DNA reads TGCGCCAGCAGCCAAGAAGGGGACTCAAATACGCAGTATTTT.

At least ten counts were recorded for this clonotype. The chain links TRBV5-1 to TRBJ1-4, with unresolved D. CDR1 is SGHRS, CDR2 YFSETQ, per germline. V gave up 3 bases and J gave up 3 bases, with 9 bases separating them. This CDR3 has 14 amino acids. This CDR3 reads CASSSDKPNEKLFF. The CDR3 nucleotides read TGCGCCAGCAGCTCTGACAAGCCTAATGAAAAACTGTTTTTT.

This clonotype was counted ten times or more. The genes are TRBV18 and TRBJ2-1, with 12 bases that match TRBD1. Germline loops: CDR1 KGHSH, CDR2 LQKENI. This CDR3 spans 17 amino acids. After removal of 6 bases from V and 5 bases from J, the junction contained 11 bases not matched to a gene. The CDR3: CASSPGQGASRNNEQFF. The CDR3 nucleotides are TGTGCCAGCTCGCCGGGACAGGGGGCGTCAAGGAACAATGAGCAGTTCTTC. The full variable domain, its missing parts supplied by reference TRBV18 and TRBJ2-1, is NAGVMQNPRHLVRRRGQEARLRCSPMKGHSHVYWYRQLPEEGLKFMVYLQKENIIDESGMPKERFSAEFPKEGPSILRIQQVVRGDSAAYFCASSPGQGASRNNEQFFGPGTRLTVL.

This clonotype came up a few times. The rearrangement links TRBV14 to TRBJ2-5; no firm D call. Germline CDR1 reads SGHDN; CDR2 reads FVKESK. The CDR3 totals 13 residues. V lost 4 bases and J 5 bases, leaving 11 bases between the germline ends. DNA of the CDR3: TGTGCCAGCAGCCCAAATCAAGTGGAGACCCAGTACTTC. Translated: CASSPNQVETQYF.

There are many counts of this clonotype. V is TRBV9 and J is TRBJ2-1, with D maybe TRBD2 (6 bases). V lost 3 bases and J lost 2, with 21 bases in between. The CDR3 extends over 18 amino acids. Germline V gene lookup returns CDR1 SGDLS and CDR2 YYNGEE. Written as DNA, the CDR3 is TGTGCCAGCAGCGGACGGGACTGGTCCCTGAAGGCCTACAATGAGCAGTTCTTC. It encodes CASSGRDWSLKAYNEQFF.

Points on this clonotype: Germline and junction disagree at one end, which may indicate a read error. The chain combines TRBV27 with TRBJ1-1; D gene uncertain. Germline CDR1 reads MNHEY; CDR2 reads SMNVEV (reference sequence). The length of the CDR3 is 14 residues. CDR3 DNA: TGTGCCACATTTCGGTCCCTGGGAAGCACTGAAGCTTTATTT. Residues: CATFRSLGSTEALF.

This clonotype was counted a few times. The chain employs TRBV10-2 and TRBJ1-3, with no clear D. From germline, CDR1 is WSHSY and CDR2 SAAADI. This CDR3 contains 14 residues. Trimming left V 4 bases short and J 4 bases short, with 11 bases between. In nucleotides, the CDR3 is TGCGCCAGCAGTGGCAAAGGGTCGGGAAACACCATATATTTT. Translated, it gives CASSGKGSGNTIYF.

This clonotype has at least ten counts. J is TRBJ2-5 and V is TRBV20-1; TRBD2 is a possible D gene (6 bases). The CDR3 length is 12 residues. Trimming removed 4 bases from V and 1 base from J, with 7 bases in between. Germline loops: CDR1 DFQATT, CDR2 SNEGSKA (reference sequence). The CDR3 DNA reads as TGCAGTGCTATCGGGGGCCAAGAGACCCAGTACTTC. This encodes CSAIGGQETQYF.

This clonotype was observed a few times. The rearrangement joins TRBV5-4 to TRBJ2-1; D is undetermined. Between the trimmed V and J ends, which lost 9 bases and 7 bases, there was a span of 14 bases. The CDR3 runs to 12 residues. CDR1 is SGHNT and CDR2 is YYREEE in the germline V gene (reference sequence). The chain's CDR3 is CATRTPGNEQFF. CDR3 DNA sequence: TGTGCCACTAGGACCCCCGGTAATGAGCAGTTCTTC.

The chain uses TRBV15 and TRBJ1-1; 7 bases are a match to TRBD1. CDR3 length: 13 amino acids. The germline gives CDR1 LNHNV, CDR2 YYDKDF (reference sequence). Trimming took 3 bases from V and 6 from J; bases not matched to a gene: 4. The CDR3 sequence: CATSRTTGAEAFF. CDR3 DNA: TGTGCCACCAGCAGGACTACAGGGGCTGAAGCTTTCTTT. Full variable domain (missing parts from reference TRBV15 and TRBJ1-1): DAMVIQNPRYQVTQFGKPVTLSCSQTLNHNVMYWYQQKSSQAPKLLFHYYDKDFNNEADTPDNFQSRRPNTSFCFLDIRSPGLGDTAMYLCATSRTTGAEAFFGQGTRLTVV.

This clonotype came up a few times. The chain links TRBV30 to TRBJ2-2, with 10 nucleotides matching TRBD2. The CDR3 runs 15 residues. CDR1 and CDR2 (germline): GTSNPN, SVGIG (reference sequence). V shed 5 bases and J 4 bases; nucleotides not matched to a gene: 7. CDR3 DNA: TGTGCCTGGGACAGCGGGAGGGCGGGCACCGGGGAGCTGTTTTTT. Protein product: CAWDSGRAGTGELFF.

This clonotype was observed many times. The rearrangement joins TRBV5-1 to TRBJ2-1; D is unclear. Trimming took off 4 bases at V and 0 bases at J, with 17 bases between the two ends. The germline V gene has CDR1 SGHRS and CDR2 YFSETQ. The CDR3 has 17 amino acids. CDR3 sequence: CASSPNPPWGSYNEQFF. In nucleotides, the CDR3 is TGCGCCAGCAGCCCGAACCCGCCCTGGGGCTCCTACAATGAGCAGTTCTTC.

V usage is TRBV9 and J usage is TRBJ2-2; unclear D gene. Trimming took 1 base from V and 2 from J, leaving 6 bases between them. Germline V gene data show CDR1 as SGDLS and CDR2 as YYNGEE. This CDR3 has 14 residues. The CDR3 spells CASSVYGNTGELFF. CDR3 nucleotide sequence: TGTGCCAGCAGCGTATACGGAAACACCGGGGAGCTGTTTTTT.

This clonotype was picked up many times. The chain is built from TRBV5-8 and TRBJ2-7; 7 nucleotides agree with TRBD2. Germline lookup yields CDR1 SGHTS and CDR2 YDEGEE. Trimming removed 0 bases from V and 2 bases from J; junction bases left unmatched: 2. There are 14 residues in the CDR3. CDR3 DNA sequence: TGTGCCAGCAGCTTGGTTACTAGCGCCTACGAGCAGTACTTC. This encodes CASSLVTSAYEQYF.